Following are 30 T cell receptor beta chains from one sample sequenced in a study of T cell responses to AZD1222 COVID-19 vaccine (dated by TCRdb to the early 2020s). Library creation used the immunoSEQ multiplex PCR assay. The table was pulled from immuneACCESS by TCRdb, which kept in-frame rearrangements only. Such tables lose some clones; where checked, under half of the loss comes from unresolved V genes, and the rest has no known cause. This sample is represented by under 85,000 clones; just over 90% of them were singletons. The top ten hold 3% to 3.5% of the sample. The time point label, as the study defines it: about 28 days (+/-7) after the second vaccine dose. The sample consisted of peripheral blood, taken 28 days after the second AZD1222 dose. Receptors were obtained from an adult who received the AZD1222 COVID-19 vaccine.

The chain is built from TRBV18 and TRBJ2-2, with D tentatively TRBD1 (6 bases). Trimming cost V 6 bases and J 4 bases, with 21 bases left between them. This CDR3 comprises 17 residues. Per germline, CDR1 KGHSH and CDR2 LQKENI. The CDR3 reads CASSQPGAARVTGELFF. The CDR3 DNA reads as TGTGCCAGCTCCCAACCAGGGGCGGCCAGGGTCACCGGGGAGCTGTTTTTT.

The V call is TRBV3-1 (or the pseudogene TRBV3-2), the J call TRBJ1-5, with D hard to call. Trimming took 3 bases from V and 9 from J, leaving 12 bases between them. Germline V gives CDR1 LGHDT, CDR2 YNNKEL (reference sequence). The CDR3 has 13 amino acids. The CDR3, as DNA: TGTGCCAGCAGCCAGGACCTGGAAAGGCCCCAGCATTTT. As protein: CASSQDLERPQHF.

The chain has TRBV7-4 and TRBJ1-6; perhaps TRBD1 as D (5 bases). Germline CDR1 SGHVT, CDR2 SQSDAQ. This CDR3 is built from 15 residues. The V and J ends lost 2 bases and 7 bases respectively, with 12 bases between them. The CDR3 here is CASSLCPGNNSPLHF. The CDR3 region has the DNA TGTGCCAGCAGCTTATGTCCAGGGAACAATTCACCCCTCCACTTT.

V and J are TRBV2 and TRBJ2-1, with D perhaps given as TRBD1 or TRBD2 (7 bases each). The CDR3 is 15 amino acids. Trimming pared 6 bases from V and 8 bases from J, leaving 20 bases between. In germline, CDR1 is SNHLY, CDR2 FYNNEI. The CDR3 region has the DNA TGTGCCAGCAGGGGAGCGGGGACAGTTTGGGATGAGCAGTTCTTC. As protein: CASRGAGTVWDEQFF.

The CDR3, as DNA: TGTGCCAGCTCACCTACAGGGGAGGCTGAGCAGTTCTTC. Its translation: CASSPTGEAEQFF. The chain joins TRBV18 to TRBJ2-1; D perhaps matches TRBD1 (7 bases). The length of the CDR3 is 13 residues. The germline CDR1 and CDR2 sequences are KGHSH and LQKENI. V was cut by 3 bases and J by 9 bases, with 12 bases left in between. Filled out from reference TRBV18 and TRBJ2-1, the complete variable domain reads NAGVMQNPRHLVRRRGQEARLRCSPMKGHSHVYWYRQLPEEGLKFMVYLQKENIIDESGMPKERFSAEFPKEGPSILRIQQVVRGDSAAYFCASSPTGEAEQFFGPGTRLTVL.

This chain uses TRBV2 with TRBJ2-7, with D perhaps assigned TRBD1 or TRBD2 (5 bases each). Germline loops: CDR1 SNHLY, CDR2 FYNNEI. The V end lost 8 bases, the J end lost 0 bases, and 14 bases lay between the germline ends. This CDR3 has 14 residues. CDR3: CASYSGDLSYEQYF. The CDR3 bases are TGTGCCAGCTATTCCGGGGACCTCTCCTACGAGCAGTACTTC.

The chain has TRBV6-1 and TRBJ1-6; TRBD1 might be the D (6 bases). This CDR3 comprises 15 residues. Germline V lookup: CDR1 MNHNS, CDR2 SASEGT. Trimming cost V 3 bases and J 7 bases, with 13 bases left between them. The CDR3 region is CASSDMGHLNSPLHF. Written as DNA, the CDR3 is TGTGCCAGCAGTGATATGGGACATCTGAATTCACCCCTCCACTTT.

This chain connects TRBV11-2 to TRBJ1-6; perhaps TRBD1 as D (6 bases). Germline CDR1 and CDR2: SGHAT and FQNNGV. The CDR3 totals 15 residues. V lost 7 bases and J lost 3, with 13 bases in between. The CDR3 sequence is CASTPEGGYNSPLHF. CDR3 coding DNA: TGTGCCAGCACCCCGGAGGGGGGCTATAATTCACCCCTCCACTTT.

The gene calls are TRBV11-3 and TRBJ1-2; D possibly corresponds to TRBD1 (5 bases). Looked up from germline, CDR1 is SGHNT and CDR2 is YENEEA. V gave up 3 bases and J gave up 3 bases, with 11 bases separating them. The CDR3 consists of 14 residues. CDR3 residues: CASSLVAGDYGYTF. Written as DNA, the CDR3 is TGTGCCAGCAGCTTGGTCGCGGGGGACTATGGCTACACCTTC.

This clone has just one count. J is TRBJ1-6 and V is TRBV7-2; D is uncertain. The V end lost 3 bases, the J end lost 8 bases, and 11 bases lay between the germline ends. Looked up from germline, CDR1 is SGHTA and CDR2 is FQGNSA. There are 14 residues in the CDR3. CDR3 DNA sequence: TGTGCCAGCAGCTTTAAAAAATGGCATTCACCCCTCCACTTT. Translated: CASSFKKWHSPLHF.

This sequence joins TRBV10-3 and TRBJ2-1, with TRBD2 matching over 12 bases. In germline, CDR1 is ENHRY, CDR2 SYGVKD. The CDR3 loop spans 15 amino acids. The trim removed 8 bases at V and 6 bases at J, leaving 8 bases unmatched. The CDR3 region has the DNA TGTGCCATCTTCTCCGGACTAGCGGGGCCCAATGAGCAGTTCTTC. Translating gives CAIFSGLAGPNEQFF.

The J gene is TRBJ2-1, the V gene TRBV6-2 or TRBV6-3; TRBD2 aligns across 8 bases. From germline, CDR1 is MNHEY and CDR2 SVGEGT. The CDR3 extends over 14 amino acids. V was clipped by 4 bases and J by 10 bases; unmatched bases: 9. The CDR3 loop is CASSSGGSGTEQFF. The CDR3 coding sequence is TGTGCCAGCAGTTCCGGGGGTAGCGGGACGGAGCAGTTCTTC.

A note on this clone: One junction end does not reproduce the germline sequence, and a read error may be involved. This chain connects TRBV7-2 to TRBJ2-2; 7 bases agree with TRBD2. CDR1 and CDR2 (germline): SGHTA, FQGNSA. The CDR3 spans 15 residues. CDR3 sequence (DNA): TGTGCCAGCAGCATAGCTAGCGGTGCTGGCGGGGAGCTGTTTTTT. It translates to CASSIASGAGGELFF.

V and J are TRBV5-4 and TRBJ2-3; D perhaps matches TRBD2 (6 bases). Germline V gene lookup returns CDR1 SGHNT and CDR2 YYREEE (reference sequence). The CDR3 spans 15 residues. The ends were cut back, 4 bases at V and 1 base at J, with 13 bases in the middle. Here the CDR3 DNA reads TGTGCCAGCAGCGGGGCGGGACGGCGCACAGATACGCAGTATTTT. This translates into CASSGAGRRTDTQYF. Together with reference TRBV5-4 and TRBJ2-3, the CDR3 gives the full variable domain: ETGVTQSPTHLIKTRGQQVTLRCSSQSGHNTVSWYQQALGQGPQFIFQYYREEENGRGNFPPRFSGLQFPNYSSELNVNALELDDSALYLCASSGAGRRTDTQYFGPGTRLTVL.

The chain's CDR3 is CASSQNSGPYEQYF. DNA for the CDR3: TGTGCCAGCAGCCAGAATAGCGGCCCCTACGAGCAGTACTTC. This rearrangement joins TRBV3-1 (or the pseudogene TRBV3-2) to TRBJ2-7; weak D call: TRBD2 (6 bases). Trimming left V 3 bases short and J 2 bases short, with 11 bases between. CDR3 length: 14 residues. The germline V gene encodes CDR1 LGHDT and CDR2 YNNKEL (reference sequence).

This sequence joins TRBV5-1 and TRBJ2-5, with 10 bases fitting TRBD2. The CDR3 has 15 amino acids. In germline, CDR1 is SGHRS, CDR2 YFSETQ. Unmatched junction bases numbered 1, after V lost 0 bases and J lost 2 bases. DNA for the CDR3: TGCGCCAGCAGCTTGGTAGCGGGGGGTCAAGAGACCCAGTACTTC. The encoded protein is CASSLVAGGQETQYF.

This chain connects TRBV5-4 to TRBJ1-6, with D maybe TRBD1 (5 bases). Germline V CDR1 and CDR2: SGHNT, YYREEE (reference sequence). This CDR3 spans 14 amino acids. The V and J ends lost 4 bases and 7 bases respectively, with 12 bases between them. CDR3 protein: CASSRDGLNSPLHF. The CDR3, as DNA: TGTGCCAGCAGCCGGGACGGACTCAATTCACCCCTCCACTTT.

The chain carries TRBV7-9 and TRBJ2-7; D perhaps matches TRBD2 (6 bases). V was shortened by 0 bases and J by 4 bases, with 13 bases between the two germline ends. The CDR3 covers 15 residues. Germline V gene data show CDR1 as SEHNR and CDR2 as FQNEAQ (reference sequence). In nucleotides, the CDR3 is TGTGCCAGCAGCTTAGCGGGTCCGGAGGGTTACGAGCAGTACTTC. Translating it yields CASSLAGPEGYEQYF.

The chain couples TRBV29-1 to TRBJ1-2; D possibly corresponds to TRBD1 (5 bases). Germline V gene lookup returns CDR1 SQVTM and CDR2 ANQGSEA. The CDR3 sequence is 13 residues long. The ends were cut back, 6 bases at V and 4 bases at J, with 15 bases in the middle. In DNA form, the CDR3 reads TGCAGCGTCGAACAAGAGGGGTTCTATGGCTACACCTTC. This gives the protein CSVEQEGFYGYTF.

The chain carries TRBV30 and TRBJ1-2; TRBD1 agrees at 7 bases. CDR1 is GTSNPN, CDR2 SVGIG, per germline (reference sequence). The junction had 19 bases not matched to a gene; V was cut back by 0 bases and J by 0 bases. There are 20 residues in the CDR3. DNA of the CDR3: TGTGCCTGGAGTGTGGAATTCTATTTGAAGGGGGCTCCCCCTAACTATGGCTACACCTTC. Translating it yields CAWSVEFYLKGAPPNYGYTF. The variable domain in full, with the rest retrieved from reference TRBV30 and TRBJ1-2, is SQTIHQWPATLVQPVGSPLSLECTVEGTSNPNLYWYRQAAGRGLQLLFYSVGIGQISSEVPQNLSASRPQDRQFILSSKKLLLSDSGFYLCAWSVEFYLKGAPPNYGYTFGSGTRLTVV.

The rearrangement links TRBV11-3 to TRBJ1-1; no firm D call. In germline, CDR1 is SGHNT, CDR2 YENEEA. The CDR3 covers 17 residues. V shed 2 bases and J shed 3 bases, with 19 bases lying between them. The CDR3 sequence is CASSLNPLEGVDTEAFF. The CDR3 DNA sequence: TGTGCCAGCAGCTTAAACCCCCTTGAGGGTGTCGACACTGAAGCTTTCTTT. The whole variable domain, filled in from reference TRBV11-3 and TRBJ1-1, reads EAGVVQSPRYKIIEKKQPVAFWCNPISGHNTLYWYLQNLGQGPELLIRYENEEAVDDSQLPKDRFSAERLKGVDSTLKIQPAELGDSAVYLCASSLNPLEGVDTEAFFGQGTRLTVV.

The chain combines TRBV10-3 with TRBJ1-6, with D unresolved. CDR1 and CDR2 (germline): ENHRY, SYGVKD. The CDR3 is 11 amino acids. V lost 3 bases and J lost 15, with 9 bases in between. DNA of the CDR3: TGTGCCATCAGTGACGGAGACGACCTCCACTTT. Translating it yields CAISDGDDLHF.

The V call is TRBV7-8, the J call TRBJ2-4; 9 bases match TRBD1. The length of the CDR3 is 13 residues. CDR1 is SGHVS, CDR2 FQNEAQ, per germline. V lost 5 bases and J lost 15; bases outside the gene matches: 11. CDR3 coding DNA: TGTGCCAGCAGCCACGGGACAGGGAGTTTGTGGTACTTC. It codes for CASSHGTGSLWYF.

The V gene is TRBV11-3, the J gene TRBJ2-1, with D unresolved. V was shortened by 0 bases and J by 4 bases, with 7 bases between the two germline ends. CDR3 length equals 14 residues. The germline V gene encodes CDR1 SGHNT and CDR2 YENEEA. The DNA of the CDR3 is TGTGCCAGCAGCTTAGAACCGGGTTACAATGAGCAGTTCTTC. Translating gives CASSLEPGYNEQFF.

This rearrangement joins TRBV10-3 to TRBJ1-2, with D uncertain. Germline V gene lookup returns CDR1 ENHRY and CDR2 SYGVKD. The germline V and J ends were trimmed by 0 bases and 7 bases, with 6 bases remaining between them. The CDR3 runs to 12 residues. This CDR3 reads CAISESGSGYTF. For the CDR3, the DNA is TGTGCCATCAGTGAGTCAGGGTCTGGCTACACCTTC.

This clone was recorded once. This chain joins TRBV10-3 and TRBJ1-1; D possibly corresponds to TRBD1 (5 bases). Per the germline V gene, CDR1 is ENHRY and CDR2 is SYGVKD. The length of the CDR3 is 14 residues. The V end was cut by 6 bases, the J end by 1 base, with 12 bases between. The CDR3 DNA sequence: TGTGCCATCAGCGCTATTGACAGGAACACTGAAGCTTTCTTT. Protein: CAISAIDRNTEAFF.

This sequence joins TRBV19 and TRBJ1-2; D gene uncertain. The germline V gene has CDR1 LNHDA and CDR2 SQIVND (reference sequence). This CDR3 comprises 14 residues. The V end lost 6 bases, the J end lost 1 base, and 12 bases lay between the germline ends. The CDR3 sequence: CASRKDPINYGYTF. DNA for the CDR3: TGTGCCAGTAGAAAGGACCCTATTAACTATGGCTACACCTTC.

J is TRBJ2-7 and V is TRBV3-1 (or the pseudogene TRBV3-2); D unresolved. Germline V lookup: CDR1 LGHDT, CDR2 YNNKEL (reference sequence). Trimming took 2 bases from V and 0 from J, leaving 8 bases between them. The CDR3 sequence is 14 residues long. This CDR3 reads CASSQRASSYEQYF. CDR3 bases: TGTGCCAGCAGCCAAAGAGCTAGCTCCTACGAGCAGTACTTC.

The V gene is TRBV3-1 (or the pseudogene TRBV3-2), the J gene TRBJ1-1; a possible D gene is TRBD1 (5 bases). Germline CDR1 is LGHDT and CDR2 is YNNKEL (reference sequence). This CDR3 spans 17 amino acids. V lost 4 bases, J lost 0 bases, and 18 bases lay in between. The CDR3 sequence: CASSPLGRSVVNTEAFF. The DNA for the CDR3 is TGTGCCAGCAGCCCTTTGGGACGGTCTGTGGTGAACACTGAAGCTTTCTTT.

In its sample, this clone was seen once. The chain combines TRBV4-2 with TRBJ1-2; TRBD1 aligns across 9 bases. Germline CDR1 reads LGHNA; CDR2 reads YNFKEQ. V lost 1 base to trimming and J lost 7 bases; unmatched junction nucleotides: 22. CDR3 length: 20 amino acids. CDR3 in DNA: TGTGCCAGCAGCCAAGCAGCTTTAGGGACAGGGTTCTCTGCCGGGGGTGGCTACACCTTC. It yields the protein CASSQAALGTGFSAGGGYTF.